These 17 T cell receptor beta chains came from one sample sequenced in a study of blood T cell repertoires in COVID-19. Produced via immunoSEQ multiplex PCR; TCRdb's table is partial and in-frame only. Among some 100,000 clones listed, roughly 75% were seen once. Sequencing input: peripheral blood. The receptors come from a human donor in a cohort sampled during active or convalescent COVID-19.

The chain joins TRBV4-3 to TRBJ1-1; D call uncertain. The CDR3 extends over 13 amino acids. The V and J ends lost 0 bases and 11 bases respectively, with 13 bases between them. CDR1 LGHNA and CDR2 YSLEER come from the germline V gene. The CDR3 bases are TGCGCCAGCAGCCAAGAGGAGGGTTGGAAGGCTTTCTTT. Translating it yields CASSQEEGWKAFF.

The chain employs TRBV11-2 and TRBJ2-1, with TRBD1 as a possible D gene (5 bases). Trimming left V 5 bases short and J 4 bases short, with 15 bases between. CDR1 is SGHAT, CDR2 FQNNGV, per germline. The CDR3 is 15 amino acids. The CDR3 DNA sequence: TGTGCCAGCAGCCCAGGGCCCCTCGGTTACAATGAGCAGTTCTTC. Amino acids: CASSPGPLGYNEQFF.

This CDR3 reads CASSARTRLNTGELFF. In nucleotides, the CDR3 is TGTGCCAGCAGTGCCCGGACACGGCTCAACACCGGGGAGCTGTTTTTT. The chain recombines TRBV25-1 with TRBJ2-2, with D tentatively TRBD1 (5 bases). The CDR3 spans 16 residues. V lost 4 bases to trimming and J lost 2 bases, with 14 bases between them. Germline V gene lookup returns CDR1 MGHDK and CDR2 SYGVNS.

J is TRBJ1-6 and V is TRBV19; no clear D gene. V lost 3 bases to trimming and J lost 6 bases, with 6 bases between them. Germline V gives CDR1 LNHDA, CDR2 SQIVND (reference sequence). The CDR3 runs 13 residues. The CDR3 region has the DNA TGTGCCAGTAGTATCAGTGTTAATTCACCCCTCCACTTT. It specifies CASSISVNSPLHF.

This clone came up once. The chain combines TRBV7-2 with TRBJ2-3; D uncertain. This CDR3 is 15 amino acids long. Trimming shortened V by 5 bases and J by 4 bases, and 16 bases separated the two germline ends. Looked up from germline, CDR1 is SGHTA and CDR2 is FQGNSA. DNA of the CDR3: TGTGCCAGCAGCCCCCCATACCCTAGGTCAGATACGCAGTATTTT. Translation gives CASSPPYPRSDTQYF.

This clone occurred once. The chain couples TRBV5-6 to TRBJ2-2, with D tentatively TRBD2 (5 bases). Looked up from germline, CDR1 is SGHDT and CDR2 is YYEEEE. V was shortened by 5 bases and J by 7 bases, with 9 bases between the two germline ends. The CDR3 spans 12 residues. In DNA form, the CDR3 reads TGTGCCAGCAGTCCCCGGGGCGGGGAGCTGTTTTTT. Encoded protein: CASSPRGGELFF.

This rearrangement joins TRBV28 to TRBJ2-1; 15 bases align to TRBD2. The junction had 12 bases not matched to a gene; V was cut back by 5 bases and J by 7 bases. Germline CDR1 reads MDHEN; CDR2 reads SYDVKM. There are 18 residues in the CDR3. The CDR3: CASSPWTSGRANYNEQFF. Written as DNA, the CDR3 is TGTGCCAGCAGTCCATGGACTAGCGGGAGGGCCAATTATAATGAGCAGTTCTTC.

The chain joins TRBV29-1 to TRBJ1-1, with a weak D call TRBD1 (5 bases). Per germline, CDR1 SQVTM and CDR2 ANQGSEA. Between the trimmed V and J ends, which lost 3 bases and 0 bases, there was a span of 14 bases. This CDR3 is built from 15 residues. The CDR3 here is CSVDDSRRMNTEAFF. The CDR3 DNA reads as TGCAGCGTTGACGACAGCCGCAGAATGAACACTGAAGCTTTCTTT.

This chain connects TRBV27 to TRBJ1-2; D call uncertain. The CDR3 runs 16 residues. V lost 0 bases to trimming and J lost 4 bases, with 15 bases between them. The germline V gene has CDR1 MNHEY and CDR2 SMNVEV (reference sequence). The CDR3 DNA is TGTGCCAGCAGTTTATCCCCGGAGAGAGCATCCTATGGCTACACCTTC. It codes for CASSLSPERASYGYTF.

The chain carries TRBV11-2 and TRBJ1-1, with 9 bases identical to TRBD1. The CDR3 is made up of 14 amino acids. V dropped 6 bases and J dropped 6; count of bases not matched to a gene: 8. Germline CDR1 reads SGHAT; CDR2 reads FQNNGV. The CDR3: CASSTGGRVSEAFF. CDR3 DNA: TGTGCCAGCAGTACAGGGGGCAGGGTTTCTGAAGCTTTCTTT.

The chain employs TRBV24-1 and TRBJ1-5; 9 bases fit TRBD1. The CDR3 runs 16 residues. The germline CDR1 and CDR2 sequences are KGHDR and SFDVKD. J gave up 1 base and V 3 bases, and 3 bases lay outside the gene matches. CDR3 residues: CATSDPGQGSNQPQHF. CDR3 bases: TGTGCCACCAGTGATCCGGGACAGGGAAGCAATCAGCCCCAGCATTTT.

The chain has TRBV15 and TRBJ1-2, with 7 bases lining up with TRBD1. The V segment lost 5 bases and the J segment 5 bases; nucleotides outside the gene matches: 5. The CDR3 spans 13 residues. Germline CDR1 LNHNV, CDR2 YYDKDF (reference sequence). CDR3 DNA: TGTGCCACCAGCGGATCGGGACAGTATGGCTACACCTTC. Its protein product is CATSGSGQYGYTF.

The V gene is TRBV7-2, the J gene TRBJ2-5; 7 bases fit TRBD1. Per the germline V gene, CDR1 is SGHTA and CDR2 is FQGNSA. The length of the CDR3 is 14 residues. Trimming cost V 2 bases and J 3 bases; bases outside gene matches: 3. CDR3 sequence reads: CASSLIDREETQYF. Here the CDR3 DNA reads TGTGCCAGCAGCTTAATCGACAGGGAAGAGACCCAGTACTTC.

This clone was counted between two and nine times. This chain joins TRBV7-2 and TRBJ1-5; 7 nucleotides match TRBD1. Trimming took 5 bases from V and 1 from J; bases not matched to a gene: 5. This CDR3 is built from 15 residues. Germline V lookup: CDR1 SGHTA, CDR2 FQGNSA. The CDR3 is CASSTRTGSNQPQHF. The CDR3 DNA sequence: TGTGCCAGCAGCACCCGGACAGGCAGCAATCAGCCCCAGCATTTT.

The rearrangement links TRBV9 to TRBJ1-5; D call uncertain. The ends were cut back, 4 bases at V and 10 bases at J, with 21 bases in the middle. Germline CDR1 reads SGDLS; CDR2 reads YYNGEE. The CDR3 length is 15 residues. CDR3: CASSPSPNSASPQHF. CDR3 bases: TGTGCCAGCAGCCCTAGCCCCAACTCGGCTAGTCCCCAGCATTTT. Using reference TRBV9 and TRBJ1-5 for the parts outside the CDR3, the full variable domain is DSGVTQTPKHLITATGQRVTLRCSPRSGDLSVYWYQQSLDQGLQFLIQYYNGEERAKGNILERFSAQQFPDLHSELNLSSLELGDSALYFCASSPSPNSASPQHFGDGTRLSIL.

The chain joins TRBV10-3 to TRBJ1-1, with TRBD1 identical over 8 bases. Germline-derived CDR1 and CDR2 are ENHRY and SYGVKD. With V trimmed by 4 bases and J by 9 bases, 7 bases remained unmatched. This CDR3 is 13 amino acids long. The CDR3 region is CAISAPGQAKAFF. In DNA form, the CDR3 reads TGTGCCATCAGTGCCCCGGGACAGGCAAAAGCTTTCTTT.

The rearrangement links TRBV12-3 or TRBV12-4 to TRBJ1-1, with D possibly TRBD1 on 5 matching bases. V lost 3 bases, J lost 6 bases, and 8 bases lay in between. The CDR3 is made up of 12 amino acids. The CDR3 reads CASSLLRAEAFF. CDR3 in DNA: TGTGCCAGCAGTTTGCTCAGGGCTGAAGCTTTCTTT.